Listed here are 28 T cell receptor beta chains from one sample, sequenced in a study of long-term antiretroviral therapy in people with HIV. The immunoSEQ assay was v3.0, run at survey level. Repertoires were generated with immunoSEQ multiplex PCR, while TCRdb's copy carries only in-frame clones and drops some. The table shows more than 10,000 clones, with roughly three quarters occurring only once. The sample consisted of unsorted PBMCs, taken 0.5 years before starting antiretroviral therapy. These receptors came from a middle-aged woman with HIV.

The chain couples TRBV2 to TRBJ2-7; the match to TRBD1 covers 9 bases. Germline trimming cut 8 bases from V and 5 bases from J; bases unmatched to any gene: 10. The germline CDR1 and CDR2 sequences are SNHLY and FYNNEI. This CDR3 is built from 14 residues. In nucleotides, the CDR3 is TGTGCCAGCGGCCCGGGACAGGGAATAAACGAGCAGTACTTC. Residues: CASGPGQGINEQYF. The variable domain in full, with the rest retrieved from reference TRBV2 and TRBJ2-7, is EPEVTQTPSHQVTQMGQEVILRCVPISNHLYFYWYRQILGQKVEFLVSFYNNEISEKSEIFDDQFSVERPDGSNFTLKIRSTKLEDSAMYFCASGPGQGINEQYFGPGTRLTVT.

This clone was found once. The gene calls are TRBV9 and TRBJ2-2; 8 nucleotides align to TRBD2. The CDR3 extends over 15 amino acids. Germline V gene data show CDR1 as SGDLS and CDR2 as YYNGEE. The trim removed 3 bases at V and 1 base at J, leaving 2 bases unmatched. CDR3 in DNA: TGTGCCAGCAGCGCCGCGGGGGGGAACACCGGGGAGCTGTTTTTT. The encoded protein is CASSAAGGNTGELFF. The full variable domain, rest sourced from reference TRBV9 and TRBJ2-2, is DSGVTQTPKHLITATGQRVTLRCSPRSGDLSVYWYQQSLDQGLQFLIQYYNGEERAKGNILERFSAQQFPDLHSELNLSSLELGDSALYFCASSAAGGNTGELFFGEGSRLTVL.

The chain joins TRBV5-4 to TRBJ1-1; D unresolved. Trimming removed 2 bases at V and 0 bases at J, with 11 bases between. This CDR3 region has 15 residues. From germline, CDR1 is SGHNT and CDR2 YYREEE (reference sequence). The DNA of the CDR3 is TGTGCCAGCAGCTTAGCAGGAGGGATGAACACTGAAGCTTTCTTT. Protein: CASSLAGGMNTEAFF.

This sequence joins TRBV6-6 and TRBJ2-3, with no clear D. CDR3 length: 13 residues. V was clipped by 8 bases and J by 2 bases, with 11 bases between them. The germline V gene encodes CDR1 MNHNY and CDR2 SVGAGI (reference sequence). The CDR3 nucleotides are TGTGCCAGCTCTTTACCCTACACAGATACGCAGTATTTT. This sequence encodes CASSLPYTDTQYF.

The chain recombines TRBV30 with TRBJ1-3; TRBD1 might be the D (6 bases). The V and J ends lost 7 bases and 2 bases respectively, with 15 bases between them. Germline V gene data show CDR1 as GTSNPN and CDR2 as SVGIG (reference sequence). The CDR3 sequence is 14 residues long. CDR3: CAYTQGWAGNTIYF. The CDR3 DNA reads as TGTGCCTACACACAGGGTTGGGCTGGAAACACCATATATTTT.

V gene TRBV5-1 combines with J gene TRBJ2-6; D call uncertain. Looked up from germline, CDR1 is SGHRS and CDR2 is YFSETQ. The CDR3 runs to 15 residues. V gave up 4 bases and J gave up 2 bases, with 10 bases separating them. CDR3 sequence: CASSPDTAGANVLTF. As DNA, the CDR3 is TGCGCCAGCAGCCCCGACACTGCTGGGGCCAACGTCCTGACTTTC. Drawing the rest from reference TRBV5-1 and TRBJ2-6, the complete variable domain is KAGVTQTPRYLIKTRGQQVTLSCSPISGHRSVSWYQQTPGQGLQFLFEYFSETQRNKGNFPGRFSGRQFSNSRSEMNVSTLELGDSALYLCASSPDTAGANVLTFGAGSRLTVL.

The genes are TRBV10-3 and TRBJ2-3; the D gene is possibly TRBD1 (6 bases). Germline V CDR1 and CDR2: ENHRY, SYGVKD. This CDR3 is 14 amino acids long. Between the trimmed V and J ends, which lost 8 bases and 4 bases, there was a span of 16 bases. CDR3 sequence: CAILGSAGADTQYF. The CDR3 DNA is TGTGCCATCTTAGGGAGCGCAGGGGCAGATACGCAGTATTTT.

This rearrangement joins TRBV7-9 to TRBJ2-1; the match to TRBD2 covers 12 bases. Per germline, CDR1 SEHNR and CDR2 FQNEAQ (reference sequence). This CDR3 spans 17 amino acids. The V gene end was trimmed by 4 bases and the J gene end by 10 bases; junction bases not matched to a gene: 14. CDR3: CASSSLLAGGPSVEQFF. The CDR3 DNA sequence: TGTGCCAGCAGCTCCCTCCTAGCGGGAGGGCCCTCGGTGGAGCAGTTCTTC.

The chain couples TRBV27 to TRBJ2-1; possible D gene TRBD2, 5 bases. The CDR3 sequence is 14 residues long. With 6 bases removed from V and 3 bases from J, the gap between germline ends came to 12 bases. The germline CDR1 and CDR2 sequences are MNHEY and SMNVEV (reference sequence). CDR3 residues: CASSLRGFYNEQFF. CDR3 nucleotide sequence: TGTGCCAGCAGCCTACGAGGGTTCTACAATGAGCAGTTCTTC.

This clone appeared a single time. The rearrangement uses TRBV27 and TRBJ2-3; no firm D call. Trimming removed 6 bases from V and 0 bases from J, with 13 bases in between. Germline V CDR1 and CDR2: MNHEY, SMNVEV (reference sequence). CDR3 length equals 15 residues. The CDR3 loop is CASSLTPSSTDTQYF. The DNA for the CDR3 is TGTGCCAGCAGCCTGACACCCTCTAGCACAGATACGCAGTATTTT.

In this sample, this clone turned up a few times. The rearrangement uses TRBV5-1 and TRBJ2-3; 7 positions match TRBD2. From germline, CDR1 is SGHRS and CDR2 YFSETQ. The CDR3 totals 14 residues. V was clipped by 3 bases and J by 3 bases; unmatched bases: 4. In DNA, the CDR3 is TGCGCCAGCAGCTCGGGACTACTGACAGATACGCAGTATTTT. As protein: CASSSGLLTDTQYF.

The chain couples TRBV2 to TRBJ2-5, with 14 bases identical to TRBD2. Trimming removed 0 bases from V and 5 bases from J; junction bases left unmatched: 5. CDR1 and CDR2 (germline): SNHLY, FYNNEI. The CDR3 has 17 residues. CDR3 nucleotide sequence: TGTGCCAGCAGTGAAGCGGGACTAGCGGGAGCCATGGAGACCCAGTACTTC. Protein product: CASSEAGLAGAMETQYF.

This chain connects TRBV30 to TRBJ1-1; 7 nucleotides agree with TRBD1. V shed 5 bases, J shed 1 base, and the junction held 7 bases outside the gene matches. The CDR3 spans 14 residues. Per germline, CDR1 GTSNPN and CDR2 SVGIG (reference sequence). In DNA form, the CDR3 reads TGTGCCTGGGATACAGGGGTAAGGAACACTGAAGCTTTCTTT. Its protein is CAWDTGVRNTEAFF.

This chain uses TRBV6-1 with TRBJ2-1; maybe TRBD1 (5 bases). The CDR3 has 11 amino acids. Germline V gives CDR1 MNHNS, CDR2 SASEGT. Between the trimmed V and J ends, which lost 5 bases and 7 bases, there was a span of 6 bases. CDR3 in amino acids: CASSPGNEQFF. CDR3 nucleotides: TGTGCCAGCAGTCCAGGGAATGAGCAGTTCTTC.

V usage is TRBV9 and J usage is TRBJ2-7; TRBD2 agrees at 10 bases. V shed 2 bases and J 1 base; nucleotides not matched to a gene: 3. Germline lookup yields CDR1 SGDLS and CDR2 YYNGEE. The CDR3 sequence is 15 residues long. The CDR3: CASSVTSGTSYEQYF. In DNA, the CDR3 is TGTGCCAGCAGCGTCACTAGCGGGACTTCCTACGAGCAGTACTTC.

The rearrangement joins TRBV4-3 to TRBJ1-5; unclear D gene. The CDR3 has 16 residues. Germline V gene sequence: CDR1 LGHNA, CDR2 YSLEER. Trimming removed 0 bases at V and 0 bases at J, with 9 bases between. CDR3 loop: CASSQDLGYSNQPQHF. As DNA, the CDR3 is TGCGCCAGCAGCCAAGATCTGGGTTATAGCAATCAGCCCCAGCATTTT.

The chain combines TRBV28 with TRBJ2-5; TRBD1 or TRBD2 may be the D gene (5 bases each). This CDR3 has 14 amino acids. Germline CDR1 is MDHEN and CDR2 is SYDVKM. Trimming left V 2 bases short and J 4 bases short, with 11 bases between. CDR3 nucleotide sequence: TGTGCCAGCAGTTTAACCCTCGGGGCAGAGACCCAGTACTTC. Protein product: CASSLTLGAETQYF. The full variable domain, rest sourced from reference TRBV28 and TRBJ2-5, is DVKVTQSSRYLVKRTGEKVFLECVQDMDHENMFWYRQDPGLGLRLIYFSYDVKMKEKGDIPEGYSVSREKKERFSLILESASTNQTSMYLCASSLTLGAETQYFGPGTRLLVL.

The chain employs TRBV6-5 and TRBJ2-3; D remains ambiguous. The CDR3 runs to 14 residues. Trimming stripped 2 bases from V and 1 base from J, with 7 bases between. The germline CDR1 and CDR2 sequences are MNHEY and SVGAGI. The CDR3 region has the DNA TGTGCCAGCAGTTACGGTCAGGGCACAGATACGCAGTATTTT. Its translation is CASSYGQGTDTQYF.

This clone has just one count. The chain couples TRBV18 to TRBJ2-7, with 10 bases lining up with TRBD1. Germline V CDR1 and CDR2: KGHSH, LQKENI. The CDR3 sequence is 15 residues long. V trimming: 3 bases; J trimming: 6 bases; junction bases outside the gene matches: 8. Written as DNA, the CDR3 is TGTGCCAGCTCACCCCCTGAGGGACAGGGGTCCGAGCAGTACTTC. It is translated as CASSPPEGQGSEQYF.

This chain links TRBV5-5 with TRBJ1-5; D remains unclear. V dropped 2 bases and J dropped 5 bases, with 8 bases sitting between them. The CDR3 spans 13 residues. Germline CDR1 and CDR2: SGHKS and YYEKEE (reference sequence). This CDR3 is CASSLTNYQPQHF. CDR3 sequence (DNA): TGTGCCAGCAGCTTAACCAACTATCAGCCCCAGCATTTT.

The CDR3 DNA follows: TGTGCCAGCAGCTTTTATGGTGCTGAAGCTTTCTTT. Amino acids: CASSFYGAEAFF. The chain joins TRBV5-6 to TRBJ1-1, with D hard to call. V shed 2 bases and J shed 6 bases, with 8 bases lying between them. The length of the CDR3 is 12 residues. Looked up from germline, CDR1 is SGHDT and CDR2 is YYEEEE.

This clone was detected a few times. The chain has TRBV2 and TRBJ2-7; the D is unclear. The CDR3 is made up of 12 amino acids. Between the trimmed V and J ends, which lost 5 bases and 5 bases, there was a span of 10 bases. The germline V gene has CDR1 SNHLY and CDR2 FYNNEI. Here the CDR3 reads CASSLWLDEQYF. CDR3 bases: TGTGCCAGCAGTCTCTGGCTGGACGAGCAGTACTTC.

The genes are TRBV19 and TRBJ1-5; weak D call: TRBD1 (6 bases). CDR1 and CDR2 from the germline V gene are LNHDA and SQIVND (reference sequence). Trimming took off 2 bases at V and 6 bases at J, with 11 bases between the two ends. The CDR3 consists of 14 residues. The CDR3 region is CASSISRGPQPQHF. DNA for the CDR3: TGTGCCAGTAGTATATCCAGGGGTCCTCAGCCCCAGCATTTT.

This chain links TRBV29-1 with TRBJ1-1, with D possibly TRBD1 on 6 matching bases. CDR3 length: 12 residues. V was trimmed by 5 bases and J by 4 bases, leaving 11 bases between them. Per germline, CDR1 SQVTM and CDR2 ANQGSEA. The chain's CDR3 is CSVTQGSTEAFF. The CDR3 DNA sequence: TGCAGCGTTACTCAGGGGAGCACTGAAGCTTTCTTT. Based on the CDR3 plus reference TRBV29-1 and TRBJ1-1, the full variable domain is SAVISQKPSRDICQRGTSLTIQCQVDSQVTMMFWYRQQPGQSLTLIATANQGSEATYESGFVIDKFPISRPNLTFSTLTVSNMSPEDSSIYLCSVTQGSTEAFFGQGTRLTVV.

The chain combines TRBV12-5 with TRBJ2-3; TRBD1 is a possible D gene (6 bases). The CDR3 sequence is 15 residues long. Germline CDR1 LGHNT, CDR2 FRNRAP. V was trimmed by 7 bases and J by 0 bases, leaving 14 bases between them. The CDR3 sequence: CASAPGQLSTDTQYF. The CDR3 DNA reads TGTGCTAGTGCCCCTGGACAGCTTAGCACAGATACGCAGTATTTT.

The chain joins TRBV7-8 to TRBJ1-4, with 8 bases aligning to TRBD1. In germline, CDR1 is SGHVS, CDR2 FQNEAQ. The CDR3 is made up of 15 amino acids. J gave up 7 bases and V 3 bases, and 7 bases lay outside the gene matches. The chain's CDR3 is CASSFLDRATEKLFF. In DNA form, the CDR3 reads TGTGCCAGCAGCTTCCTGGACAGGGCGACTGAAAAACTGTTTTTT.

This chain uses TRBV6-4 with TRBJ1-5; D is ambiguous. This CDR3 spans 12 amino acids. Germline-derived CDR1 and CDR2 are MRHNA and SNTAGT. The V end was cut by 2 bases, the J end by 10 bases, with 9 bases between. DNA for the CDR3: TGTGCCAGCAGTGACCCCCCGGGTCCCCAGCATTTT. Protein sequence: CASSDPPGPQHF.

The V and J genes are TRBV27 and TRBJ2-1; 10 positions match TRBD2. J lost 7 bases, V lost 5 bases, and 11 bases had no gene match. Per germline, CDR1 MNHEY and CDR2 SMNVEV (reference sequence). CDR3 size: 16 residues. The CDR3 reads CASSPHVLAGVNEQFF. In DNA, the CDR3 is TGTGCCAGCAGTCCTCATGTTCTAGCGGGGGTAAATGAGCAGTTCTTC.